The 22 T cell receptor beta chains below come from one sample, sequenced in a study of regulatory T cells in long-lasting Graves disease. With iRepertoire HTBI primers and Arm-PCR of CDR3 regions, TCR beta libraries were built. TCRdb processed the multiplex PCR reads anew with MiXCR; each CDR3 protein has one entry. The sample lists about 660,000 distinct CDR3 sequences; 25% to 35% were seen once. The sample's time point: persistent/refractory GD, antithyroid drugs over 5 years with positive TRAb. Making the TCR library involved RNA that had been extracted from PBMCs. The sample in question was peripheral blood mononuclear cells (PBMCs), obtained when the disease was refractory, from a patient treated with antithyroid drugs. The source of these receptors is a female donor with Graves disease.

The V and J genes are TRBV5-4 and TRBJ1-1, with D possibly TRBD1 on 6 matching bases. In germline, CDR1 is SGHNT, CDR2 YYREEE (reference sequence). The CDR3 length is 16 residues. V lost 0 bases, J lost 0 bases, and 12 bases lay in between. The CDR3 here is CASSLAAGVMNTEAFF. CDR3 sequence (DNA): TGTGCCAGCAGCTTGGCCGCAGGGGTCATGAACACTGAAGCTTTCTTT. The variable domain in full, completed from reference TRBV5-4 and TRBJ1-1, reads ETGVTQSPTHLIKTRGQQVTLRCSSQSGHNTVSWYQQALGQGPQFIFQYYREEENGRGNFPPRFSGLQFPNYSSELNVNALELDDSALYLCASSLAAGVMNTEAFFGQGTRLTVV.

The V and J genes are TRBV3-1 and TRBJ1-3; TRBD1 matches at 7 bases. The V gene end was trimmed by 4 bases and the J gene end by 0 bases; junction bases not matched to a gene: 6. CDR1 and CDR2 (germline): LGHDT, YNNKEL (reference sequence). This CDR3 has 16 residues. CDR3: CASSRTQGSSGNTIYF. CDR3 DNA: TGTGCCAGCAGCCGGACACAGGGGAGCTCTGGAAACACCATATATTTT.

This clonotype was recorded a few times. The chain uses TRBV5-1 and TRBJ2-7, with 10 bases matching TRBD2. This CDR3 has 18 residues. Trimming cost V 4 bases and J 0 bases; bases outside gene matches: 13. Germline lookup yields CDR1 SGHRS and CDR2 YFSETQ. For the CDR3, the DNA is TGCGCCAGCAGCCGAGATAGCGGGAGGACAAGTAGCTCCTACGAGCAGTACTTC. It is translated as CASSRDSGRTSSSYEQYF.

Points on this clonotype: A much more abundant neighbour one base away suggests this may be a read error. V is TRBV12-3 or TRBV12-4 and J is TRBJ1-2, with 10 positions matching TRBD1. The CDR3 spans 17 residues. V lost 4 bases to trimming and J lost 4 bases; unmatched junction nucleotides: 12. CDR3 DNA sequence: TGTGCCAGCAGTTCAAGGACAGGGGGGGAGGCGGCCTATGGCTACACCTTC. Residues: CASSSRTGGEAAYGYTF.

The chain has TRBV5-1 and TRBJ2-1; D is unclear. This CDR3 comprises 14 residues. From germline, CDR1 is SGHRS and CDR2 YFSETQ. V lost 3 bases to trimming and J lost 8 bases, with 15 bases between them. CDR3 in amino acids: CASSYRVPTDEQFF. The CDR3 region has the DNA TGCGCCAGCAGCTATCGGGTCCCCACGGATGAGCAGTTCTTC.

As regards this clonotype: This may be a read error: a much more frequent sequence differs by one nucleotide. The final CDR3 position lacks the conserved phenylalanine or tryptophan, pointing to a likely read error. The V call is TRBV2, the J call TRBJ2-7; TRBD2 aligns across 11 bases. The germline CDR1 and CDR2 sequences are SNHLY and FYNNEI. V was pared by 8 bases and J by 3 bases, with 6 bases of the junction left unmatched. There are 14 residues in the CDR3. CDR3 loop: CASVRLAGIYEQYL. The CDR3 DNA reads as TGTGCCAGCGTAAGACTAGCGGGAATCTACGAGCAGTACCTC.

The V gene is TRBV6-2 or TRBV6-3, the J gene TRBJ2-7; weak D call: TRBD1 (5 bases). CDR3 length equals 14 residues. Germline V gene sequence: CDR1 MNHEY, CDR2 SVGEGT. Between the trimmed V and J ends, which lost 2 bases and 4 bases, there was a span of 12 bases. CDR3 loop: CASSYGRELYEQYF. The CDR3 bases are TGTGCCAGCAGTTACGGCAGGGAACTATACGAGCAGTACTTC.

The V gene is TRBV20-1, the J gene TRBJ1-3; D not resolved. The length of the CDR3 is 13 residues. V lost 6 bases and J lost 0, with 9 bases in between. CDR1 and CDR2 (germline): DFQATT, SNEGSKA (reference sequence). DNA for the CDR3: TGCAGTGCCCCCGGTAGCTCTGGAAACACCATATATTTT. Translated: CSAPGSSGNTIYF.

The chain couples TRBV18 to TRBJ2-3; D not resolved. This CDR3 is built from 11 residues. V was shortened by 6 bases and J by 2 bases, with 3 bases between the two germline ends. Germline V gene sequence: CDR1 KGHSH, CDR2 LQKENI. The CDR3 region is CASSTTDTQYF. For the CDR3, the DNA is TGTGCCAGCTCCACCACAGATACGCAGTATTTT.

This rearrangement joins TRBV30 to TRBJ1-2; TRBD1 agrees at 7 bases. CDR1 and CDR2 (germline): GTSNPN, SVGIG (reference sequence). V trimming: 5 bases; J trimming: 0 bases; junction bases outside the gene matches: 0. The CDR3 spans 12 residues. CDR3 in DNA: TGTGCCTGGGGGACAGCTAACTATGGCTACACCTTC. Translation: CAWGTANYGYTF.

Many counts were recorded for this clonotype. The rearrangement links TRBV12-3 or TRBV12-4 to TRBJ2-5; 7 bases fit TRBD2. The ends lost 3 bases at V and 4 bases at J; junction bases unmatched: 14. The CDR3 runs 17 residues. For the CDR3, the DNA is TGTGCCAGCAGTTTCCCCAGCCTGGCGGGAGAGAGAGAGACCCAGTACTTC. Translated, it gives CASSFPSLAGERETQYF.

The chain is built from TRBV29-1 and TRBJ2-3, with D hard to call. CDR1 SQVTM and CDR2 ANQGSEA come from the germline V gene. This CDR3 region has 12 residues. V was cut by 1 base and J by 1 base, with 3 bases left in between. The CDR3 sequence: CSVEGGTDTQYF. The CDR3 DNA is TGCAGCGTTGAAGGGGGCACAGATACGCAGTATTTT.

V and J are TRBV25-1 and TRBJ2-6; D gene uncertain. Trimming took 0 bases from V and 3 from J, leaving 0 bases between them. The V gene's germline CDR1 is MGHDK and CDR2 SYGVNS. The CDR3 consists of 13 residues. CDR3 sequence: CASSEYGANVLTF. In DNA form, the CDR3 reads TGTGCCAGCAGTGAATATGGGGCCAACGTCCTGACTTTC.

This clonotype was seen more than once but under ten times. The chain is built from TRBV12-3 or TRBV12-4 and TRBJ2-7; tentatively, D is TRBD2 (6 bases). The CDR3 is 16 residues long. Trimming cost V 6 bases and J 0 bases, with 18 bases left between them. The CDR3 nucleotides read TGTGCCAGCAGCCGACGCGGACTATCCGGCTCCTACGAGCAGTACTTC. Encoded protein: CASSRRGLSGSYEQYF.

CDR3 coding DNA: TGTGCCAGTAGTGTCAACAGAGCCGGCTACACCTTC. Translated, it gives CASSVNRAGYTF. This chain connects TRBV19 to TRBJ1-2; D gene ambiguous. The CDR3 runs 12 residues. Trimming shortened V by 5 bases and J by 8 bases, and 12 bases separated the two germline ends. Germline CDR1 LNHDA, CDR2 SQIVND (reference sequence).

The chain employs TRBV7-2 and TRBJ1-2, with TRBD1 as a possible D gene (6 bases). Germline values: CDR1 SGHTA, CDR2 FQGNSA. The CDR3 has 14 amino acids. V shed 8 bases and J shed 3 bases, with 16 bases lying between them. The CDR3 here is CASQQSGAYYGYTF. The CDR3 nucleotides are TGTGCCAGCCAGCAGTCAGGGGCTTACTATGGCTACACCTTC. Variable domain in full (rest from reference TRBV7-2 and TRBJ1-2): GAGVSQSPSNKVTEKGKDVELRCDPISGHTALYWYRQSLGQGLEFLIYFQGNSAPDKSGLPSDRFSAERTGGSVSTLTIQRTQQEDSAVYLCASQQSGAYYGYTFGSGTRLTVV.

CDR3: CASSPFGDSGNTIYF. CDR3 nucleotides: TGTGCCAGCTCACCCTTCGGGGACAGTGGAAACACCATATATTTT. The chain couples TRBV18 to TRBJ1-3; 7 nucleotides align to TRBD1. Losses at the gene ends were 3 bases for V and 3 bases for J; bases not matched to a gene: 5. Germline assignment: CDR1 KGHSH and CDR2 LQKENI. The CDR3 is 15 amino acids. The whole variable domain, remainder taken from reference TRBV18 and TRBJ1-3, is NAGVMQNPRHLVRRRGQEARLRCSPMKGHSHVYWYRQLPEEGLKFMVYLQKENIIDESGMPKERFSAEFPKEGPSILRIQQVVRGDSAAYFCASSPFGDSGNTIYFGEGSWLTVV.

J is TRBJ2-7 and V is TRBV11-2; 11 nucleotides match TRBD1. V gave up 5 bases and J gave up 4 bases; unmatched junction bases: 10. The CDR3 contains 16 residues. Germline loops: CDR1 SGHAT, CDR2 FQNNGV. CDR3 nucleotide sequence: TGTGCCAGCAGCGCGGGACAGGGGGTACTAAAGTACGAGCAGTACTTC. It encodes CASSAGQGVLKYEQYF.

This clonotype has just a few counts. This chain uses TRBV29-1 with TRBJ1-2, with TRBD1 as a possible D gene (6 bases). V was cut by 6 bases and J by 2 bases, with 22 bases left in between. CDR3 size: 16 residues. Germline values: CDR1 SQVTM, CDR2 ANQGSEA. The CDR3 DNA is TGCAGCGTCGGCCTTGCTGGGGGGGCAAGGAACTATGGCTACACCTTC. Amino acid sequence: CSVGLAGGARNYGYTF. The variable domain in full, with the rest retrieved from reference TRBV29-1 and TRBJ1-2, is SAVISQKPSRDICQRGTSLTIQCQVDSQVTMMFWYRQQPGQSLTLIATANQGSEATYESGFVIDKFPISRPNLTFSTLTVSNMSPEDSSIYLCSVGLAGGARNYGYTFGSGTRLTVV.

This clonotype has more than one count but fewer than ten. The rearrangement joins TRBV30 to TRBJ2-5; 7 bases agree with TRBD2. The CDR3 sequence is 13 residues long. V shed 2 bases and J 4 bases; nucleotides not matched to a gene: 4. Germline V gives CDR1 GTSNPN, CDR2 SVGIG (reference sequence). CDR3 sequence (DNA): TGTGCCTGGAGTAAGGGAGGGCTAGAGACCCAGTACTTC. Translation gives CAWSKGGLETQYF.

The chain carries TRBV5-1 and TRBJ1-2; no clear D. Germline V gene lookup returns CDR1 SGHRS and CDR2 YFSETQ. This CDR3 is 12 amino acids long. V was clipped by 2 bases and J by 8 bases, with 10 bases between them. CDR3 sequence: CASSFEGYGYTF. The DNA for the CDR3 is TGCGCCAGCAGCTTCGAAGGGTACGGCTACACCTTC.

This clonotype turned up a few times. The rearrangement links TRBV11-2 to TRBJ2-7; 9 bases agree with TRBD2. V dropped 2 bases and J dropped 0; count of bases not matched to a gene: 11. Per germline, CDR1 SGHAT and CDR2 FQNNGV. The CDR3 length is 18 residues. The CDR3 DNA reads as TGTGCCAGCAGCTTATATATCGTAGCGGGAGAGTACTCCTACGAGCAGTACTTC. Its protein is CASSLYIVAGEYSYEQYF.